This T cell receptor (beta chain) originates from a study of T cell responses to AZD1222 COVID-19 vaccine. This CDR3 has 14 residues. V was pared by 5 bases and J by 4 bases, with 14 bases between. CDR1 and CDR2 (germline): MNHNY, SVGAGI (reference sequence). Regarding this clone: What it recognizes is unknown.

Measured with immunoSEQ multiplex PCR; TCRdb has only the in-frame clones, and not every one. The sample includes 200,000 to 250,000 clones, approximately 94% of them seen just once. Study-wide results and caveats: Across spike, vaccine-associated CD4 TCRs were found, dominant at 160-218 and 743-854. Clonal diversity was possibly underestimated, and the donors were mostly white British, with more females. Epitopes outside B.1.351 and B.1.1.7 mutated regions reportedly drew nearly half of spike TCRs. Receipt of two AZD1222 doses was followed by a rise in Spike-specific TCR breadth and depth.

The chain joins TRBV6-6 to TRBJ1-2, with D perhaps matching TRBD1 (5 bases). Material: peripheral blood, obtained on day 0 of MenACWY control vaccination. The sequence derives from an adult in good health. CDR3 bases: TGTGCCAGCAGTGATGCTGGGGGTCTCTATGGCTACACCTTC. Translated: CASSDAGGLYGYTF.